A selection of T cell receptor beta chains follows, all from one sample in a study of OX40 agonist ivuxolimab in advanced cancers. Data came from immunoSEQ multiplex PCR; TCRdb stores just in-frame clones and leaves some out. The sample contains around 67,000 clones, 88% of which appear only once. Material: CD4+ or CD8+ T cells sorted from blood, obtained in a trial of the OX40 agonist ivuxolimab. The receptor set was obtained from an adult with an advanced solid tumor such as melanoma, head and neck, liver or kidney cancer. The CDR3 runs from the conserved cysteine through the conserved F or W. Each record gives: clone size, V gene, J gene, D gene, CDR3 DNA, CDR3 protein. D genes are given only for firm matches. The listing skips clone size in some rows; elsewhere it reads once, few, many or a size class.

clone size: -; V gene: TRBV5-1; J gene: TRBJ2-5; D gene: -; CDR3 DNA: TGCGCCAGCAGCGGCAAAGAGACCCAGTACTTC; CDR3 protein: CASSGKETQYF
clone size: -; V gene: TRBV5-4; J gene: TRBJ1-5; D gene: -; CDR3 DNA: TGTGCCAGCAGCTTGGCAGGAGATAGCAATCAGCCCCAGCATTTT; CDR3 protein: CASSLAGDSNQPQHF
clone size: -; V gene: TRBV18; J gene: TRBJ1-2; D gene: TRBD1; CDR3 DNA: TGTGCCAGCTCACCAGGGGGACAGGGCAGGTATGGCTACACCTTC; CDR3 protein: CASSPGGQGRYGYTF
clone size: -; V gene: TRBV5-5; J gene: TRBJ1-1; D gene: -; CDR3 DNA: TGTGCCAGCAGCTCATTGGGAGGGACTGAAGCTTTCTTT; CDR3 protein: CASSSLGGTEAFF
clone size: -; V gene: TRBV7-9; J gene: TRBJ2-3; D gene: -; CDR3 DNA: TGTGCCAGCAGCTTCGGGGAGCTTACGCAGTATTTT; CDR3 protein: CASSFGELTQYF
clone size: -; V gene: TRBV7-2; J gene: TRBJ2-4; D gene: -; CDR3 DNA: TGTGCCAGCAGCTTAGACGCGAGATCAGCCAACATTCAGTACTTC; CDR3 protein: CASSLDARSANIQYF
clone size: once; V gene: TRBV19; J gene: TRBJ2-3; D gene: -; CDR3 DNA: TGTGCCAGTAGTTTCACCAGGGACCAAGCGCAGTATTTT; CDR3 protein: CASSFTRDQAQYF
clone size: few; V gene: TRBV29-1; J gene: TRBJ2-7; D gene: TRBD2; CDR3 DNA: TGCAGCATGAGGACTAGCGGTACCTACGAGCAGTACTTC; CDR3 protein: CSMRTSGTYEQYF
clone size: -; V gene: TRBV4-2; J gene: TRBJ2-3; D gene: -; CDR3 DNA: TGTGCCAGCAGCCAAGGCCTTGGGGTTTCAGATACGCAGTATTTT; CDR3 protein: CASSQGLGVSDTQYF
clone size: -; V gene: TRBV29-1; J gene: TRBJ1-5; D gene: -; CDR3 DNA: TGCAGCGTCACACAGGGTTATAGCAATCAGCCCCAGCATTTT; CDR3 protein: CSVTQGYSNQPQHF
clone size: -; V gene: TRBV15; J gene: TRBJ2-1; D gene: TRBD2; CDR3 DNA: TGTGCCACCAGCAGAGAGATTAGCGGGAGTAAGTCCTACAATGAGCAGTTCTTC; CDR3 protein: CATSREISGSKSYNEQFF
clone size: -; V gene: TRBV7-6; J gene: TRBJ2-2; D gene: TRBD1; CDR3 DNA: TGTGCCAGCTGTATAGGACAGGGGGGAACCGGGGAGCTGTTTTTT; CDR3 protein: CASCIGQGGTGELFF
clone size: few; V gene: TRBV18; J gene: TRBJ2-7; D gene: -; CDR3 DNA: TGTGCCAGCTCACCTCCATCTGTGTCTGGGAGCGGATACGAGCAGTACTTC; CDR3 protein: CASSPPSVSGSGYEQYF
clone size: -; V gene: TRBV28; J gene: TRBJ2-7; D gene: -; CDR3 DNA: TGTGCCAGCAGTGGTTCGGACGGGACCTCCTCCTACGAGCAGTACTTC; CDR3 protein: CASSGSDGTSSYEQYF
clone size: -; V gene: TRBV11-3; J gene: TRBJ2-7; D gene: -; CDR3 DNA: TGTGCCAGCAGCTTAGAGGAGGGAACCTACGAGCAGTACTTC; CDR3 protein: CASSLEEGTYEQYF
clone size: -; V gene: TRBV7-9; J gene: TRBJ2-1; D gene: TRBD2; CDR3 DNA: TGTGCCAGCAGCCTAGGGACTAGCGGAGACAATGAGCAGTTCTTC; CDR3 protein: CASSLGTSGDNEQFF
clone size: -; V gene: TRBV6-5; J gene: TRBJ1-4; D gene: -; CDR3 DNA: TGTGCCAGCAGTACCCAGGGGCGCGGTGAAAAACTGTTTTTT; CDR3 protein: CASSTQGRGEKLFF
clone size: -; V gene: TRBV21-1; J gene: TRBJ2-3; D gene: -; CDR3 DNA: TGTGCCAGCAGCAAAATCCCCACCGCGGCGGCCCCAGATACGCAGTATTTT; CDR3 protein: CASSKIPTAAAPDTQYF
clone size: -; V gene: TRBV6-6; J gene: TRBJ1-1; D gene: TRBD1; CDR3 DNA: TGTGCCAGCAGTCAGGGGGGCACTGAAGCTTTCTTT; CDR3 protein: CASSQGGTEAFF
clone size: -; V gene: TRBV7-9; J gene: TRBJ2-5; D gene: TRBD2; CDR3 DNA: TGTGCCAGCAGCTTACGAAGACTAGCGGCTAAAGAGACCCAGTACTTC; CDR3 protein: CASSLRRLAAKETQYF
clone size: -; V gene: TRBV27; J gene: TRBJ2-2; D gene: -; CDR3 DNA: TGTGCCAGCAGTAGGACGAACACCGGGGAGCTGTTTTTT; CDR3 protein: CASSRTNTGELFF
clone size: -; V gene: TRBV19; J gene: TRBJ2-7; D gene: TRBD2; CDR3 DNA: TGTGCCAGTAGGGTTGGGAGGGAAGGGGCTACTATTTGTGAGCAGTACTTC; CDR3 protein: CASRVGREGATICEQYF
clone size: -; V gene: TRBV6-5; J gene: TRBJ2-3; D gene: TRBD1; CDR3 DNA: TGTGCCAGCAGTCAGGGGGATGCGCAGTATTTT; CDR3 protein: CASSQGDAQYF
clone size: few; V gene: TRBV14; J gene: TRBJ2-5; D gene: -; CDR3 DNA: TGTGCCAGCAGCCAAGTCACAGGCTGGGACGAGACCCAGTACTTC; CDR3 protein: CASSQVTGWDETQYF
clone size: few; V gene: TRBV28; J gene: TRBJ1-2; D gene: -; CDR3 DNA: TGTGCCAGCAGTGTAAACAGCTATGGCTACACCTTC; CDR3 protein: CASSVNSYGYTF
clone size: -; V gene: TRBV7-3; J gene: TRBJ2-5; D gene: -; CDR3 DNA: TGTGCCAGCAGCCCGGACCGCCGGGGAGAGACCCAGTACTTC; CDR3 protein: CASSPDRRGETQYF
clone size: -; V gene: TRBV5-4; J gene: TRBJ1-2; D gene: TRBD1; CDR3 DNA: TGTGCCAGCACCGTCACAGGGGTCTATGGCTACACCTTC; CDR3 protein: CASTVTGVYGYTF
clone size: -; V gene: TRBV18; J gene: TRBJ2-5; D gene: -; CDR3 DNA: TGTGCCAGCTCACCACCGGATGGCAAGACCCAGTACTTC; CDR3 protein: CASSPPDGKTQYF
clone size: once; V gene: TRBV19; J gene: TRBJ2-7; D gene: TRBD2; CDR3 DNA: TGTGCCAGTAGTGACCCGGGACTAGACTCCTACGAGCAGTACTTC; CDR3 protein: CASSDPGLDSYEQYF
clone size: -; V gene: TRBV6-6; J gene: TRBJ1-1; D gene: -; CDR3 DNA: TGTGCCAGCAGTTACTCGGGCAGGGACACTGAAGCTTTCTTT; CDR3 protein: CASSYSGRDTEAFF
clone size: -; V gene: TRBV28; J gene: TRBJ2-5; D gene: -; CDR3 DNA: TGTGCCAGCAGTGCCCCCCCGGTACCCTCGGAGACCCAGTACTTC; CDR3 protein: CASSAPPVPSETQYF
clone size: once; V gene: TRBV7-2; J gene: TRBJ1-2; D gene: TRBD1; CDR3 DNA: TGTGCCAGCAGCCCACAAACGGGACAGGGTACGACAACCTTC; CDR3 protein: CASSPQTGQGTTTF
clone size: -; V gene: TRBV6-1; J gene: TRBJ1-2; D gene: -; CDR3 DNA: TGTGCCAGCAGACCAAAAGGGGCTGATGGCTACACCTTC; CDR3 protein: CASRPKGADGYTF
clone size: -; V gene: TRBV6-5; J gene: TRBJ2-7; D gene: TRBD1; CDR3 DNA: TGTGCCAGCACACCCTACGGACAGGGAAACTACGAGCAGTACTTC; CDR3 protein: CASTPYGQGNYEQYF
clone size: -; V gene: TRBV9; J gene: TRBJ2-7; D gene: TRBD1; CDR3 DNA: TGTGCCAGCAGCGTAGAAACAGGGGGCGAGCAGTACTTC; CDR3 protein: CASSVETGGEQYF
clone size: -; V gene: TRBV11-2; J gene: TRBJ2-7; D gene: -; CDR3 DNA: TGTGCCAGCAGCCGTTTAGCGGTAGGCTACGAGCAGTACTTC; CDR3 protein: CASSRLAVGYEQYF
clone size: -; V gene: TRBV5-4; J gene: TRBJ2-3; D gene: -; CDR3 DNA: TGTGCCAGCAGCCGGGGGACTTCAGATACGCAGTATTTT; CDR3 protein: CASSRGTSDTQYF
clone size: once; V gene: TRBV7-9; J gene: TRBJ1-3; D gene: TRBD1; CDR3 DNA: TGTGCCAGCAGCGCCGGGACAGTCTCAGGAAACACCATATATTTT; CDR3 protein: CASSAGTVSGNTIYF
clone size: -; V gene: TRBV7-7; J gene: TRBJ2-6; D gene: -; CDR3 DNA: TGTGCTAGCAGCCCGTCTAGGGCTGGGGCCAACGTCCTGACTTTC; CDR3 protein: CASSPSRAGANVLTF
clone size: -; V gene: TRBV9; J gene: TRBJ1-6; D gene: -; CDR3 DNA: TGTGCCAGCAGCGGATATAATTCACCCCTCCACTTT; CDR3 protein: CASSGYNSPLHF
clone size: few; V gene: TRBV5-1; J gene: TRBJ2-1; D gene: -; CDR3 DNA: TGCGCCAGCAGCTTGGACTTCAATGAGCAGTTCTTC; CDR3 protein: CASSLDFNEQFF
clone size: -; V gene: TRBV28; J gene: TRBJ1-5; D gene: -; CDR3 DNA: TGTGCCAGTAACCTGAGGGGGGATCAGCCCCAGCATTTT; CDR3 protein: CASNLRGDQPQHF
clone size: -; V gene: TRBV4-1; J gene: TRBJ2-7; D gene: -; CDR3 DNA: TGCGCCAGCAGCCAAGAGACCCGCTACGAGCAGTACTTC; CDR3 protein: CASSQETRYEQYF
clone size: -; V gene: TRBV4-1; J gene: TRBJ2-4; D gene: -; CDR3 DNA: TGCGCCAGCAGCCGGGATAGAGAGGGAGCTTTGAACATTCAGTACTTC; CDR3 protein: CASSRDREGALNIQYF
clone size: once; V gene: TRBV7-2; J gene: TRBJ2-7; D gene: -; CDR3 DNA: TGTGCCAGCAGCTTAGGGCAGGGAGTCTTCTACGAGCAGTACTTC; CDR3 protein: CASSLGQGVFYEQYF